This entry describes one TCR beta chain. This sample is drawn from a study of human CD8 memory T cell subsets. Making the TCR beta libraries relied on UMI-labeled 5' RACE. No DNA is given; TCRdb re-called the 5' RACE reads and lists each CDR3 protein once. This sample's table has over 10,000 distinct CDR3 sequences. CDR3 length equals 13 residues. This TCR was recovered from a human donor in good health. Source material: CD8+ T cells from PBMCs. J is TRBJ2-7 and V is TRBV12-3 or TRBV12-4; the TCRdb D gene call, TRBD1, has no DNA to confirm it. CDR3 loop: CASSTTGLHEQYF.